The 15 T cell receptor beta chains reported below all come from one sample, sequenced in a study of T cells in Graves' hyperthyroidism and ophthalmopathy. There were TCR beta CDR3 regions amplified from RNA transcripts. A first-round RT-PCR of the TCR CDR3 used the HTBI primer set. TCRdb processed the multiplex PCR reads anew with MiXCR; each CDR3 protein has one entry. The sample lists more than 350,000 distinct CDR3 sequences; around 15% were seen once. The specimen was blood. The receptors derive from a woman in her sixties with Graves' ophthalmopathy.

This clonotype was found many times. The rearrangement joins TRBV5-6 to TRBJ2-5, with TRBD1 as a possible D gene (5 bases). Germline values: CDR1 SGHDT, CDR2 YYEEEE. This CDR3 region has 14 residues. V shed 1 base and J shed 0 bases, with 7 bases lying between them. For the CDR3, the DNA is TGTGCCAGCAGCTTGCTGACAGACCAAGAGACCCAGTACTTC. It yields the protein CASSLLTDQETQYF.

This clonotype was seen ten or more times. V is TRBV7-9 and J is TRBJ2-1, with 12 bases identical to TRBD2. Germline-derived CDR1 and CDR2 are SEHNR and FQNEAQ (reference sequence). The length of the CDR3 is 16 residues. Losses at the gene ends were 2 bases for V and 6 bases for J; bases not matched to a gene: 5. CDR3 amino acids: CASSLPLLAGGNEQFF. The CDR3 nucleotides read TGTGCCAGCAGCTTACCTCTACTAGCGGGAGGCAATGAGCAGTTCTTC.

This clonotype was picked up many times. This chain uses TRBV28 with TRBJ2-7; D not certain. Trimming cost V 5 bases and J 6 bases, with 11 bases left between them. Looked up from germline, CDR1 is MDHEN and CDR2 is SYDVKM. This CDR3 spans 12 amino acids. CDR3 coding DNA: TGTGCCAGCAGTACCTACTTGGTCGAGCAGTACTTC. This translates into CASSTYLVEQYF. The full variable domain, in which reference TRBV28 and TRBJ2-7 provide the parts outside the CDR3, is DVKVTQSSRYLVKRTGEKVFLECVQDMDHENMFWYRQDPGLGLRLIYFSYDVKMKEKGDIPEGYSVSREKKERFSLILESASTNQTSMYLCASSTYLVEQYFGPGTRLTVT.

This clonotype showed up many times. The J gene is TRBJ2-1, the V gene TRBV7-9, with D uncertain. The CDR3 length is 11 residues. V was shortened by 2 bases and J by 10 bases, with 6 bases between the two germline ends. Germline-derived CDR1 and CDR2 are SEHNR and FQNEAQ (reference sequence). CDR3 nucleotide sequence: TGTGCCAGCAGCTTAAGCGACGAGCAGTTCTTC. This sequence encodes CASSLSDEQFF. The full variable domain, with the rest looked up from reference TRBV7-9 and TRBJ2-1, is DTGVSQNPRHKITKRGQNVTFRCDPISEHNRLYWYRQTLGQGPEFLTYFQNEAQLEKSRLLSDRFSAERPKGSFSTLEIQRTEQGDSAMYLCASSLSDEQFFGPGTRLTVL.

The J gene is TRBJ2-1, the V gene TRBV20-1; 7 bases fit TRBD2. Germline values: CDR1 DFQATT, CDR2 SNEGSKA (reference sequence). CDR3 size: 16 residues. The J segment lost 4 bases and the V segment lost 4 bases, leaving 13 bases of the junction unmatched. CDR3 in DNA: TGCAGTGCTAACCGCGTGGGGGAGGGCCTGTACAATGAGCAGTTCTTC. Amino acid sequence: CSANRVGEGLYNEQFF.

This clonotype has at least ten counts. The chain recombines TRBV12-3 or TRBV12-4 with TRBJ2-1, with D possibly TRBD1 on 5 matching bases. V was cut by 3 bases and J by 8 bases, with 8 bases left in between. This CDR3 is 12 amino acids long. Here the CDR3 reads CASSLGPHEQFF. DNA of the CDR3: TGTGCCAGCAGTTTGGGGCCGCATGAGCAGTTCTTC.

This clonotype showed up many times. The V gene is TRBV7-9, the J gene TRBJ2-1; TRBD2 matches 12 bases. Germline-derived CDR1 and CDR2 are SEHNR and FQNEAQ (reference sequence). This CDR3 has 16 amino acids. The V and J ends lost 5 bases and 0 bases, in that order; junction bases with no gene match: 2. CDR3 protein: CASSETSGSSYNEQFF. CDR3 DNA: TGTGCCAGCAGCGAGACTAGCGGGAGCTCCTACAATGAGCAGTTCTTC.

This clonotype has at least ten counts. The V and J genes are TRBV24-1 and TRBJ2-2; D is possibly TRBD2 (6 bases). The CDR3 loop spans 14 amino acids. V lost 5 bases and J lost 6, with 12 bases in between. CDR1 and CDR2 (germline): KGHDR, SFDVKD. The CDR3 bases are TGTGCCACCAGTGCCGTAGGGAGGTCCGGGGAGCTGTTTTTT. It encodes CATSAVGRSGELFF.

This clonotype has at least ten counts. V gene TRBV28 combines with J gene TRBJ1-2; 10 bases agree with TRBD1. The CDR3 length is 15 residues. The germline gives CDR1 MDHEN, CDR2 SYDVKM. With V trimmed by 6 bases and J by 8 bases, 12 bases remained unmatched. Here the CDR3 reads CASSRPGQGTWGYTF. The CDR3 nucleotides read TGTGCCAGCAGCCGTCCGGGACAGGGGACTTGGGGCTACACCTTC.

Of note for this clonotype: One junction end does not reproduce the germline sequence, and a read error may be involved. The chain links TRBV29-1 to TRBJ2-2; maybe TRBD1 (5 bases). This CDR3 has 14 amino acids. The germline gives CDR1 SQVTM, CDR2 ANQGSEA. DNA for the CDR3: TGCAGCGCTGAAAAGGGGTTTGGGACCGGGGAGCTGTTTTTT. Its protein product is CSAEKGFGTGELFF.

This clonotype has a handful of counts. This rearrangement joins TRBV28 to TRBJ2-3; possible D gene TRBD2, 6 bases. The CDR3 has 14 amino acids. V dropped 3 bases and J dropped 4 bases, with 11 bases sitting between them. Germline assignment: CDR1 MDHEN and CDR2 SYDVKM. CDR3 sequence reads: CASSFPGGADTQYF. The CDR3 DNA reads TGTGCCAGCAGTTTCCCAGGAGGGGCAGATACGCAGTATTTT.

The chain combines TRBV28 with TRBJ2-7; the match to TRBD2 covers 7 bases. Trimming at V came to 1 base and at J to 2 bases, leaving 2 bases not matched to a gene. Germline V gene sequence: CDR1 MDHEN, CDR2 SYDVKM. The length of the CDR3 is 14 residues. The CDR3 region has the DNA TGTGCCAGCAGTTTATCTAGCGGAGCCTACGAGCAGTACTTC. This sequence encodes CASSLSSGAYEQYF.

The rearrangement joins TRBV11-2 to TRBJ2-1, with 12 bases matching TRBD2. CDR1 is SGHAT, CDR2 FQNNGV, per germline. The CDR3 has 15 residues. The V and J ends lost 2 bases and 10 bases, in that order; junction bases with no gene match: 6. The CDR3 nucleotides are TGTGCCAGCAGCTTATCTAGCGGGAGGGCCGGGGAGCAGTTCTTC. This translates into CASSLSSGRAGEQFF.

The V call is TRBV20-1, the J call TRBJ1-5, with D perhaps TRBD1 (5 bases). The CDR3 extends over 14 amino acids. The germline CDR1 and CDR2 sequences are DFQATT and SNEGSKA (reference sequence). Trimming removed 5 bases at V and 9 bases at J, with 20 bases between. CDR3 residues: CSADEDTKRGPQHF. Written as DNA, the CDR3 is TGCAGTGCTGATGAGGACACCAAGAGGGGGCCCCAGCATTTT.

This clonotype was detected ten times or more. The chain carries TRBV2 and TRBJ2-3, with D maybe TRBD1 (5 bases). The CDR3 runs 12 residues. Per germline, CDR1 SNHLY and CDR2 FYNNEI. Trimming took off 4 bases at V and 10 bases at J, with 12 bases between the two ends. In DNA, the CDR3 is TGTGCCAGCAGTGGAGCGACAGCCGCGCAGTATTTT. It is translated as CASSGATAAQYF.